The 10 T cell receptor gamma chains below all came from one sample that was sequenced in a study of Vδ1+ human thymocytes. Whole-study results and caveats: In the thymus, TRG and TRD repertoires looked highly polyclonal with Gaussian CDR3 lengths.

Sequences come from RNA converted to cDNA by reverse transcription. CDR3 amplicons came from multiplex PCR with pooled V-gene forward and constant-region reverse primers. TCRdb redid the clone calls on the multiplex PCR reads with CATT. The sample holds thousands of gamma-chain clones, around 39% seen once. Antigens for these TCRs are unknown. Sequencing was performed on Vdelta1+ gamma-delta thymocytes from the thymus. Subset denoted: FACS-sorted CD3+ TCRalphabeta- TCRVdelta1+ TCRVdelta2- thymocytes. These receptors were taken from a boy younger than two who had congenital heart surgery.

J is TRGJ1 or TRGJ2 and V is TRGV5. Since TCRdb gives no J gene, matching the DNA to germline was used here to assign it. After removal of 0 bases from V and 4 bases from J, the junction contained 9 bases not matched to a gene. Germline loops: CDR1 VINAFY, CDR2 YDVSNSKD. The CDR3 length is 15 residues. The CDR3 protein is CATWDRPLGYYKKLF. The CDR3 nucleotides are TGTGCCACCTGGGACAGGCCTCTAGGGTATTATAAGAAACTCTTT.

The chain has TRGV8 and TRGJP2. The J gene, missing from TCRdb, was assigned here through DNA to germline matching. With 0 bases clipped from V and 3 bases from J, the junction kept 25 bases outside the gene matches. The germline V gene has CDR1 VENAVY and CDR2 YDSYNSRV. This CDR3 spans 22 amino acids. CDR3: CATWDRRLDPGQTARSDWIKTF. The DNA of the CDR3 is TGTGCCACCTGGGATAGGCGCCTCGACCCTGGCCAGACAGCCCGTAGTGATTGGATCAAGACGTTT.

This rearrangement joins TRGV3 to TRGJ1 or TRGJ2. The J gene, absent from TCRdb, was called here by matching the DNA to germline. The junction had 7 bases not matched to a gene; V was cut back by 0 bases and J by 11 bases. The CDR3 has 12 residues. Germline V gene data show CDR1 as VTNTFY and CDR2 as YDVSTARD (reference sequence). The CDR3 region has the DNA TGTGCCACCTGGGACAGGCCAGTAGAGAAACTCTTT. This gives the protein CATWDRPVEKLF.

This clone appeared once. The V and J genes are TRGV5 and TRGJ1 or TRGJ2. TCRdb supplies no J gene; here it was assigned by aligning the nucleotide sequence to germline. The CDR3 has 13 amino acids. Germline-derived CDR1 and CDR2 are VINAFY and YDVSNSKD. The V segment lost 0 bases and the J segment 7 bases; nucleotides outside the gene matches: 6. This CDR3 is CATWDRLRYKKLF. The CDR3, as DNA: TGTGCCACCTGGGACAGGCTACGATATAAGAAACTCTTT.

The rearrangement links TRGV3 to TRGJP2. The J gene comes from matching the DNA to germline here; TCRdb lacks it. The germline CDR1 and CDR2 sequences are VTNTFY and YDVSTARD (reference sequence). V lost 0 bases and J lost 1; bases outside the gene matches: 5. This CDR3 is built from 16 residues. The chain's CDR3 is CATWDRRASSDWIKTF. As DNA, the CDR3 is TGTGCCACCTGGGACAGGCGGGCTAGTAGTGATTGGATCAAGACGTTT.

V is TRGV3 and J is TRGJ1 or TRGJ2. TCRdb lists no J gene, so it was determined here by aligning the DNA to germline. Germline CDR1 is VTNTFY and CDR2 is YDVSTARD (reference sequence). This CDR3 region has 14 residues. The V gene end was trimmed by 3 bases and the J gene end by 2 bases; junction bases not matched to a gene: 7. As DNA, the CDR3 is TGTGCCACCTGGGACCCAAACCATTATTATAAGAAACTCTTT. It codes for CATWDPNHYYKKLF.

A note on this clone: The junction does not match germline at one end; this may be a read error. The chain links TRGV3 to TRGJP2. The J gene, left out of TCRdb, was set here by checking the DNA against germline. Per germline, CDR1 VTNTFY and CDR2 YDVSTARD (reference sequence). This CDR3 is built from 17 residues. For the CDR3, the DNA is TGTGCCACCTGGGACAGGCCGACCCAGTGGGGTGACTGGATCAAGACGTTT. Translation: CATWDRPTQWGDWIKTF.

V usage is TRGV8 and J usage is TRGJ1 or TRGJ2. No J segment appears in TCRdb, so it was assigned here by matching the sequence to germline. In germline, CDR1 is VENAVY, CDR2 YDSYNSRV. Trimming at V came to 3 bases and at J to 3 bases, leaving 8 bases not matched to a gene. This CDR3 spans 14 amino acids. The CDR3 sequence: CATWDGRRYYKKLF. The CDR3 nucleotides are TGTGCCACCTGGGATGGGCGTCGTTATTATAAGAAACTCTTT.

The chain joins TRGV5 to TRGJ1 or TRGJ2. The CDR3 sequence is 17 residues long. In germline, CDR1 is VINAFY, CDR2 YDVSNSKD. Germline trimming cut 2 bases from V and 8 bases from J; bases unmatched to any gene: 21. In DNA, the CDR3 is TGTGCCACCTGGGACAAACCCTGGGACAGGCGCCCTAATAAGAAACTCTTT. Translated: CATWDKPWDRRPNKKLF.

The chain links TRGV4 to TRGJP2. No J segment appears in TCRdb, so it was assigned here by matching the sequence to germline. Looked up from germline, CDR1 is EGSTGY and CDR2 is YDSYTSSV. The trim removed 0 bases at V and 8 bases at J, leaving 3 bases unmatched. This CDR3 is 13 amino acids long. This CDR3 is CATWDGPDWIKTF. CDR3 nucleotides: TGTGCCACCTGGGATGGGCCCGATTGGATCAAGACGTTT.